Below are 29 T cell receptor beta chains sequenced from a single sample in a study of CD8+CD57+ T cells in acquired aplastic anemia. Both TCR beta VDJ combination and CDR3 sequence profiling were carried out. Genomic DNA was the template for this profiling. TCRdb re-analysed the reads in MiXCR, keeping a single row per CDR3 protein. The sample consists of more than 150,000 distinct CDR3 sequences, 50% to 75% of them appearing once. Material for sequencing was sorted CD4+, CD8+, or CD8+CD57+ T cells (not recorded which) from PBMCs. Source of these receptors: a human donor with severe aplastic anemia or a healthy control (not recorded which).

This chain's CDR3 is CATSNPRGGTEAFF. Written as DNA, the CDR3 is TGTGCCACCAGCAACCCGAGAGGGGGCACTGAAGCTTTCTTT. The chain carries TRBV15 and TRBJ1-1, with D possibly being TRBD1 (6 bases). V was trimmed by 4 bases and J by 4 bases, leaving 13 bases between them. The CDR3 totals 14 residues. The germline gives CDR1 LNHNV, CDR2 YYDKDF (reference sequence).

This rearrangement joins TRBV7-9 to TRBJ2-3, with 7 bases lining up with TRBD1. CDR1 and CDR2 from the germline V gene are SEHNR and FQNEAQ (reference sequence). The CDR3 sequence is 15 residues long. The junction had 9 bases not matched to a gene; V was cut back by 5 bases and J by 4 bases. CDR3 coding DNA: TGTGCCAGCAGCACACGCGACAGGGTGGCAGATACGCAGTATTTT. This codes for CASSTRDRVADTQYF.

The CDR3 reads CASSGTESSTDTQYF. The CDR3 DNA is TGTGCCAGCAGTGGGACGGAGTCTAGCACAGATACGCAGTATTTT. The genes are TRBV25-1 and TRBJ2-3, with D uncertain. V was shortened by 4 bases and J by 0 bases, with 11 bases between the two germline ends. CDR3 length: 15 residues. The germline V gene encodes CDR1 MGHDK and CDR2 SYGVNS.

The chain couples TRBV19 to TRBJ1-6; 7 bases align to TRBD1. The DNA end favors TRBJ1-5, so the J call may be wrong. Germline V gene sequence: CDR1 LNHDA, CDR2 SQIVND (reference sequence). The CDR3 spans 16 residues. This chain's CDR3 is CASSTPGQLSNQPQHF. The CDR3 DNA sequence: TGTGCCAGTAGTACCCCGGGACAGCTCAGCAATCAGCCCCAGCATTTT.

The V gene is TRBV10-3, the J gene TRBJ1-5, with 7 bases aligning to TRBD1. CDR3 size: 15 residues. Per germline, CDR1 ENHRY and CDR2 SYGVKD. The V gene end was trimmed by 11 bases and the J gene end by 7 bases; junction bases not matched to a gene: 17. The CDR3 is CASKGVDRAGQPQHF. CDR3 bases: TGTGCCTCCAAGGGGGTCGACAGGGCAGGACAGCCCCAGCATTTT.

The chain carries TRBV5-4 and TRBJ1-4; weak D call: TRBD1 (5 bases). CDR1 is SGHNT, CDR2 YYREEE, per germline (reference sequence). The CDR3 is made up of 15 amino acids. Trimming removed 4 bases from V and 5 bases from J, with 15 bases in between. The DNA for the CDR3 is TGTGCCAGCAGCAGCCTGGGACGGCAGAATGAAAAACTGTTTTTT. Protein product: CASSSLGRQNEKLFF.

Worth noting for this clonotype: At one end the junction does not follow the germline gene, possibly because of a read error. This chain connects TRBV5-1 to TRBJ1-2; D gene unclear. CDR3 length: 14 residues. The germline gives CDR1 SGHRS, CDR2 YFSETQ. CDR3 in amino acids: CASSLGMGNYGYTF. The CDR3 region has the DNA TGCGCCAGCAGTTTGGGGATGGGGAACTATGGCTACACCTTC. Full variable domain (outside the CDR3, taken from reference TRBV5-1 and TRBJ1-2): KAGVTQTPRYLIKTRGQQVTLSCSPISGHRSVSWYQQTPGQGLQFLFEYFSETQRNKGNFPGRFSGRQFSNSRSEMNVSTLELGDSALYLCASSLGMGNYGYTFGSGTRLTVV.

This clonotype appeared many times. This rearrangement joins TRBV11-3 to TRBJ2-7; D is uncertain. Trimming pared 0 bases from V and 4 bases from J, leaving 10 bases between. The CDR3 sequence is 14 residues long. Germline V CDR1 and CDR2: SGHNT, YENEEA. The CDR3 protein is CASSLDLDLYEQYF. DNA for the CDR3: TGTGCCAGCAGCTTAGATCTTGACCTATACGAGCAGTACTTC.

The gene calls are TRBV7-2 and TRBJ2-1; 13 bases line up with TRBD2. Per germline, CDR1 SGHTA and CDR2 FQGNSA. The CDR3 has 15 residues. V trimming: 5 bases; J trimming: 9 bases; junction bases outside the gene matches: 7. For the CDR3, the DNA is TGTGCCAGCAGCAACGGACTAGCGGGGGTGGGTGAGCAGTTCTTC. Its translation is CASSNGLAGVGEQFF.

The chain has TRBV5-1 and TRBJ1-1; tentatively, D is TRBD1 (6 bases). Germline-derived CDR1 and CDR2 are SGHRS and YFSETQ. CDR3 length: 17 residues. V lost 2 bases, J lost 3 bases, and 20 bases lay in between. The CDR3 sequence is CASSLRAGVDRDTEAFF. The CDR3 nucleotides read TGCGCCAGCAGCTTAAGGGCAGGGGTGGATAGGGACACTGAAGCTTTCTTT.

This chain joins TRBV5-1 and TRBJ1-3; 7 nucleotides line up with TRBD1. Germline values: CDR1 SGHRS, CDR2 YFSETQ. Germline trimming cut 4 bases from V and 7 bases from J; bases unmatched to any gene: 8. The CDR3 has 14 amino acids. The CDR3 coding sequence is TGCGCCAGCAGCGGGGGGACAGCGGTCAACACCATATATTTT. This translates into CASSGGTAVNTIYF.

Only a few counts were recorded for this clonotype. At one of its ends the junction is not consistent with the germline gene, which may arise from a read error. The V and J genes are TRBV14 and TRBJ2-5, with TRBD2 matching 11 bases. The CDR3 covers 13 residues. The germline V gene has CDR1 SGHDN and CDR2 FVKESK. The CDR3 nucleotides are TGTGCCAGCAGCCAATCACCCGGGGGACTAGCGGCCTTC. Protein sequence: CASSQSPGGLAAF.

The chain links TRBV24-1 to TRBJ1-2; no definite D call. The CDR3 extends over 13 amino acids. V was cut by 4 bases and J by 6 bases, with 11 bases left in between. Germline V gives CDR1 KGHDR, CDR2 SFDVKD. The CDR3 coding sequence is TGTGCCACCAGTGAGGCGGTCGGGGATGGCTACACCTTC. Protein sequence: CATSEAVGDGYTF.

The genes are TRBV9 and TRBJ2-5, with D maybe TRBD1 (6 bases). Germline values: CDR1 SGDLS, CDR2 YYNGEE. The CDR3 sequence is 13 residues long. Trimming cost V 5 bases and J 2 bases, with 10 bases left between them. CDR3 bases: TGTGCCAGCAGACGGACAGAACAAGAGACCCAGTACTTC. Translating it yields CASRRTEQETQYF.

Worth noting for this clonotype: This CDR3 fails to terminate in the conserved phenylalanine or tryptophan, so it likely reflects a read error. CDR3 sequence reads: CASSEQLAGGIYEQYL. CDR3 DNA sequence: TGTGCCAGCAGTGAGCAACTAGCGGGGGGGATTTACGAGCAGTACCTC. The chain combines TRBV25-1 with TRBJ2-7; 13 bases are shared with TRBD2. Losses at the gene ends were 3 bases for V and 4 bases for J; bases not matched to a gene: 6. Germline lookup yields CDR1 MGHDK and CDR2 SYGVNS. This CDR3 spans 16 amino acids.

V gene TRBV7-3 combines with J gene TRBJ2-1; D is ambiguous. Trimming stripped 7 bases from V and 3 bases from J, with 13 bases between. This CDR3 is built from 14 residues. Germline values: CDR1 SGHTA, CDR2 FQGTGA. CDR3 nucleotides: TGTGCCAGCAATACCGGCAGCCTCTACAATGAGCAGTTCTTC. Translation: CASNTGSLYNEQFF. Using reference TRBV7-3 and TRBJ2-1 for the parts outside the CDR3, the full variable domain is GAGVSQTPSNKVTEKGKYVELRCDPISGHTALYWYRQSLGQGPEFLIYFQGTGAADDSGLPNDRFFAVRPEGSVSTLKIQRTERGDSAVYLCASNTGSLYNEQFFGPGTRLTVL.

The table lists this clonotype with a count of one. No conserved phenylalanine or tryptophan is present at the end of the CDR3, so a read error is the likely explanation. The V gene is TRBV13, the J gene TRBJ2-7; 7 bases fit TRBD1. CDR1 is PRHDT, CDR2 FYEKMQ, per germline (reference sequence). The junction had 12 bases not matched to a gene; V was cut back by 11 bases and J by 2 bases. This CDR3 has 14 residues. The CDR3 nucleotides read TGTGCCGTCAAAGGTCGGGACAGCCCCTACGAGCAGTACCTC. Protein product: CAVKGRDSPYEQYL.

The V and J genes are TRBV7-8 and TRBJ1-1; possibly TRBD1 for D (5 bases). From germline, CDR1 is SGHVS and CDR2 FQNEAQ. CDR3 length: 13 residues. Trimming shortened V by 1 base and J by 7 bases, and 10 bases separated the two germline ends. The CDR3 spells CASSLDRIDEAFF. CDR3 DNA sequence: TGTGCCAGCAGCTTAGACAGGATAGATGAAGCTTTCTTT.

The chain recombines TRBV7-8 with TRBJ1-2, with 8 bases fitting TRBD1. The V and J ends lost 6 bases and 4 bases, in that order; junction bases with no gene match: 13. The length of the CDR3 is 16 residues. From germline, CDR1 is SGHVS and CDR2 FQNEAQ. The CDR3 DNA reads TGTGCCAGCAGTGTTAAAGTCGCAGGGGGCGCCTATGGCTACACCTTC. It encodes CASSVKVAGGAYGYTF.

This clonotype was detected a few times. The chain combines TRBV20-1 with TRBJ1-2, with a tentative D call TRBD1 (5 bases). The germline V and J ends were trimmed by 6 bases and 2 bases, with 16 bases remaining between them. The germline V gene has CDR1 DFQATT and CDR2 SNEGSKA (reference sequence). The CDR3 is 14 residues long. The CDR3 loop reads CSAPTSTANYGYTF. CDR3 in DNA: TGCAGTGCCCCGACCTCGACAGCAAACTATGGCTACACCTTC.

This clonotype has a handful of counts. V gene TRBV7-8 combines with J gene TRBJ2-1; TRBD1 aligns across 8 bases. V shed 5 bases, J shed 7 bases, and the junction held 13 bases outside the gene matches. This CDR3 is built from 16 residues. The germline V gene encodes CDR1 SGHVS and CDR2 FQNEAQ. CDR3 nucleotides: TGTGCCAGCAGCCTTGTCAGGGGGCGCCAAGGGAATGAGCAGTTCTTC. Translated: CASSLVRGRQGNEQFF.

This clonotype was observed a few times. This chain connects TRBV9 to TRBJ1-1; a weak D match, TRBD1 (5 bases). Germline-derived CDR1 and CDR2 are SGDLS and YYNGEE. Trimming cost V 1 base and J 4 bases, with 5 bases left between them. This CDR3 is 12 amino acids long. In DNA form, the CDR3 reads TGTGCCAGCAGCGTAAGGGGCACTGAAGCTTTCTTT. The encoded protein is CASSVRGTEAFF.

The chain is built from TRBV29-1 and TRBJ2-1, with D possibly matching TRBD2 (6 bases). The CDR3 is made up of 13 amino acids. The germline CDR1 and CDR2 sequences are SQVTM and ANQGSEA. V was cut by 6 bases and J by 0 bases, with 9 bases left in between. The CDR3 region is CSVGGSSYNEQFF. DNA for the CDR3: TGCAGCGTCGGAGGGTCCTCCTACAATGAGCAGTTCTTC.

This clonotype was counted only a few times. The rearrangement joins TRBV7-9 to TRBJ2-7, with 11 bases matching TRBD2. With V trimmed by 6 bases and J by 2 bases, 9 bases remained unmatched. The CDR3 runs to 16 residues. Per germline, CDR1 SEHNR and CDR2 FQNEAQ (reference sequence). In nucleotides, the CDR3 is TGTGCCAGCAGTGTACTAGCGGGGGCCGGGACCTACGAGCAGTACTTC. Translating it yields CASSVLAGAGTYEQYF.

This clonotype was seen many times. This chain joins TRBV7-9 and TRBJ2-3; TRBD2 is a possible D gene (5 bases). Germline V gene sequence: CDR1 SEHNR, CDR2 FQNEAQ (reference sequence). V was cut by 5 bases and J by 2 bases, with 17 bases left in between. This CDR3 has 16 amino acids. The CDR3 nucleotides are TGTGCCAGCAGCCCAGATGGCGGGTCCTTCACAGATACGCAGTATTTT. It translates to CASSPDGGSFTDTQYF. The full variable domain, its missing parts supplied by reference TRBV7-9 and TRBJ2-3, is DTGVSQNPRHKITKRGQNVTFRCDPISEHNRLYWYRQTLGQGPEFLTYFQNEAQLEKSRLLSDRFSAERPKGSFSTLEIQRTEQGDSAMYLCASSPDGGSFTDTQYFGPGTRLTVL.

The chain joins TRBV7-2 to TRBJ2-7, with a weak D call TRBD1 (6 bases). This CDR3 is built from 15 residues. The V end lost 5 bases, the J end lost 0 bases, and 14 bases lay between the germline ends. CDR1 is SGHTA, CDR2 FQGNSA, per germline. The CDR3 DNA sequence: TGTGCCAGCAGCAAACAGGGCCCAAGCTCCTACGAGCAGTACTTC. Its protein is CASSKQGPSSYEQYF.

This clonotype was observed many times. The chain combines TRBV28 with TRBJ2-2; D is perhaps TRBD1 (5 bases). CDR1 MDHEN and CDR2 SYDVKM come from the germline V gene. The ends were cut back, 3 bases at V and 5 bases at J, with 13 bases in the middle. The CDR3 contains 15 residues. CDR3 in amino acids: CASSFSQGGTGELFF. The CDR3 coding sequence is TGTGCCAGCAGTTTTAGTCAGGGTGGAACCGGGGAGCTGTTTTTT. The whole variable domain, filled in from reference TRBV28 and TRBJ2-2, reads DVKVTQSSRYLVKRTGEKVFLECVQDMDHENMFWYRQDPGLGLRLIYFSYDVKMKEKGDIPEGYSVSREKKERFSLILESASTNQTSMYLCASSFSQGGTGELFFGEGSRLTVL.

V and J are TRBV5-4 and TRBJ2-5, with D unclear. The germline V gene has CDR1 SGHNT and CDR2 YYREEE (reference sequence). The CDR3 extends over 15 amino acids. Trimming cost V 2 bases and J 0 bases, with 11 bases left between them. CDR3 bases: TGTGCCAGCAGCTTTTTCGGCGTGTACCAAGAGACCCAGTACTTC. Protein sequence: CASSFFGVYQETQYF.

V and J are TRBV7-3 and TRBJ2-3; D perhaps matches TRBD2 (6 bases). CDR1 and CDR2 from the germline V gene are SGHTA and FQGTGA. Deletions cut 4 bases from V and 2 bases from J, with 25 bases between. The CDR3 consists of 19 residues. The CDR3 here is CASSSGPRTIGEHTDTQYF. DNA for the CDR3: TGTGCCAGCAGCTCAGGACCGAGGACTATAGGCGAACACACAGATACGCAGTATTTT.